This T cell receptor (beta chain) was documented in a study of early T cells in non-severe SARS-CoV-2 infection. The wider study: Sequenced bulk RNA came from whole blood that was unsorted, and chains were unpaired. The study's findings and limits: The matching step, a VDJdb search, favored anti-spike CD8 responses and missed private and CD4 specificities.

To note about this clonotype: Its antigen is unidentified.

Unique molecular identifiers were affixed to single, distinct cDNA molecules. Each CDR3 protein is one row after TCRdb ran MiXCR on the 5' RACE reads. The profile shows fewer than 85,000 distinct CDR3 sequences, about 13% of them singletons. From germline, CDR1 is SGHRS and CDR2 YFSETQ. The V end was cut by 5 bases, the J end by 0 bases, with 14 bases between. This CDR3 region has 15 residues. The specimen sequenced was whole blood. The receptor was derived from an adult who was a healthcare worker with PCR-confirmed SARS-CoV-2 infection or an uninfected control (not recorded which). J is TRBJ1-1 and V is TRBV5-1; D is unresolved. The CDR3 is CASRGQGSMNTEAFF. The DNA of the CDR3 is TGCGCCAGCAGGGGCCAAGGTAGCATGAACACTGAAGCTTTCTTT. The full variable domain, its missing parts supplied by reference TRBV5-1 and TRBJ1-1, is KAGVTQTPRYLIKTRGQQVTLSCSPISGHRSVSWYQQTPGQGLQFLFEYFSETQRNKGNFPGRFSGRQFSNSRSEMNVSTLELGDSALYLCASRGQGSMNTEAFFGQGTRLTVV.